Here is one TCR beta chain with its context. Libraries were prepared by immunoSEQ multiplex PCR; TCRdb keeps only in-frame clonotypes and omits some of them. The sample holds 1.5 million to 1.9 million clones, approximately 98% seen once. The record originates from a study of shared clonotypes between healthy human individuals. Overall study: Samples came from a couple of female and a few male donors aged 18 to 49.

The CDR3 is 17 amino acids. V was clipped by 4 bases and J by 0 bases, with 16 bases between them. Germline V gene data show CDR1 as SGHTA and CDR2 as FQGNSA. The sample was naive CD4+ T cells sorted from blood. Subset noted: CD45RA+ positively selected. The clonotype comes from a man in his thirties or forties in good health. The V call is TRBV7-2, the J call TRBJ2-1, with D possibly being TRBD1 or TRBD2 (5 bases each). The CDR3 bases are TGTGCCAGCAGCTCCTATTCCGGGACCTTCTCCTACAATGAGCAGTTCTTC. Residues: CASSSYSGTFSYNEQFF.